This T cell receptor beta chain comes out of a study of metastatic and nonmetastatic thyroid tumors. Looking at the study overall: Repertoires from blood and tumor or nodule tissue of malignant and benign thyroid patients were compared.

TCRdb reanalyzed the PCR reads with MiXCR. The sample holds roughly 25,000 clones; 14% to 15% are singletons and the top ten take about 3.6%. Each patient came to thyroid surgery without any prior treatment (of any kind). V dropped 10 bases and J dropped 6 bases, with 13 bases sitting between them. This CDR3 spans 13 amino acids. Germline V gene sequence: CDR1 MDHEN, CDR2 SYDVKM. This clone is medium-sized (0.01 to 0.1%). Its target is unknown. Study-level findings and limits: Relative to benign nodules, malignant thyroid tumors were reportedly characterized by significantly elevated TCR beta diversity in blood and tumor.

The receptor comes from a female donor with papillary thyroid cancer or a benign thyroid nodule (not recorded which). Some clones in this sample may be carry-over from other donors' samples. Sequenced: blood. The chain is built from TRBV28 and TRBJ1-6; a possible D gene is TRBD1 (5 bases). The DNA of the CDR3 is TGTGCCATCTCGAGCAGGGTTAATTCACCCCTCCACTTT. Protein: CAISSRVNSPLHF.